The source of this TCR beta chain is a study of blood T cells in healthy people across ages. Per germline, CDR1 KGHSH and CDR2 LQKENI. The CDR3 has 16 amino acids. The trim removed 3 bases at V and 8 bases at J, leaving 13 bases unmatched. Donor samples were obtained from healthy Caucasian individuals from Russia, aged 6 to 90. Next came a second PCR, run for about 6 to 11 cycles, which used a sample-barcoded 5' primer along with a J-beta primer mix. TCRdb reprocessed the 5' RACE reads with MiXCR, giving one entry per CDR3 protein. The top ten clones hold approximately 24% of a sample with around 780,000 distinct CDR3 sequences, roughly three fifths of them seen once.

The receptor was derived from a man aged 35 to 55 in good health. This chain uses TRBV18 with TRBJ2-1, with 7 bases that match TRBD1. The sample consisted of blood. In nucleotides, the CDR3 is TGTGCCAGCTCACCCTGGAAGACAGGGCAGGGGTATGAGCAGTTCTTC. This gives the protein CASSPWKTGQGYEQFF.